Sequencing of this T cell receptor (beta chain) was carried out in a study of human T cells and chemical hapten exposure. Documented time point: pre-sensitization, week 0. Treatment given: therapeutic diphenylcyclopropenone sensitization with weekly scalp DPC. Per the germline V gene, CDR1 is DFQATT and CDR2 is SNEGSKA (reference sequence). The V gene end was trimmed by 6 bases and the J gene end by 6 bases; junction bases not matched to a gene: 8. CDR3 size: 12 residues. The library put unique molecular identifiers onto individual cDNA molecules. TCRdb re-derived calls from the RACE reads in MiXCR, one entry per CDR3 protein. The repertoire holds approximately 400,000 distinct CDR3 sequences, 4.5% to 6% seen once, with 2.6% in the top ten.

The sequence came from a woman aged 50 to 65 with alopecia areata. Some clones in this sample may be carry-over from other donors' samples. This rearrangement joins TRBV20-1 to TRBJ2-7, with TRBD1 matching over 7 bases. The source material was whole blood, sampled in connection with sensitization to the hapten diphenylcyclopropenone (DPC). The CDR3 loop is CSAGQRSVEQYF. CDR3 coding DNA: TGCAGTGCGGGACAGAGGTCCGTCGAGCAGTACTTC.